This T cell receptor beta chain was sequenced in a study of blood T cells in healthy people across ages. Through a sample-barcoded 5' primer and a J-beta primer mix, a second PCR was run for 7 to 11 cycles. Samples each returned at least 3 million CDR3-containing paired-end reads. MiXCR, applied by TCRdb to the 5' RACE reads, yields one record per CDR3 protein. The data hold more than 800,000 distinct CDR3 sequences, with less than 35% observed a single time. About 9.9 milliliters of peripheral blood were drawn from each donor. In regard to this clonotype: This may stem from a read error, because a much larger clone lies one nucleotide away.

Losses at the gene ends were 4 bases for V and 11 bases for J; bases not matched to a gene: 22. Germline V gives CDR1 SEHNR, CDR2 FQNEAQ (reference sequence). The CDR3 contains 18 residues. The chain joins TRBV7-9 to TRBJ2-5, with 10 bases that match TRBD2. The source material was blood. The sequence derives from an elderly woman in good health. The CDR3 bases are TGTGCCAGCAGCTCCGGTCCTAGCGGGGGCCCCCTTGGGAATGAGCAGTACTTC. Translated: CASSSGPSGGPLGNEQYF.